These 29 T cell receptor beta chains originate from one sample sequenced in a study of PD-L1 blockade in urothelial cancer. Regarding time point: peripheral blood 6 weeks after treatment start. Profiled with immunoSEQ multiplex PCR; TCRdb holds only in-frame clones, not every one. There are around 45,000 clones in the sample; 80% to 90% occur only once, and about 14% lies in the top ten. Here the sequenced sample was PBMCs, taken around atezolizumab (anti-PD-L1) treatment. Source of these receptors: a man aged 55 to 70 with urothelial cancer.

The V gene is TRBV11-1, the J gene TRBJ2-7; 10 bases line up with TRBD2. The CDR3 length is 16 residues. The germline gives CDR1 SGHAT, CDR2 FQDESV (reference sequence). V shed 5 bases and J 0 bases; nucleotides not matched to a gene: 7. This CDR3 reads CASSPGTSASSYEQYF. The CDR3 region has the DNA TGTGCCAGCAGCCCAGGGACTAGCGCCAGCTCCTACGAGCAGTACTTC.

There are a few counts of this clone. The chain combines TRBV2 with TRBJ1-5; TRBD1 might be the D (5 bases). The germline gives CDR1 SNHLY, CDR2 FYNNEI. V shed 7 bases and J shed 0 bases, with 10 bases lying between them. CDR3 length equals 14 residues. The CDR3 sequence: CASKGRGSNQPQHF. The CDR3, as DNA: TGTGCCAGCAAGGGAAGGGGTAGCAATCAGCCCCAGCATTTT. Combining the CDR3 with reference TRBV2 and TRBJ1-5 gives the whole variable domain EPEVTQTPSHQVTQMGQEVILRCVPISNHLYFYWYRQILGQKVEFLVSFYNNEISEKSEIFDDQFSVERPDGSNFTLKIRSTKLEDSAMYFCASKGRGSNQPQHFGDGTRLSIL.

The gene calls are TRBV28 and TRBJ2-5, with 8 bases lining up with TRBD1. Germline V gene data show CDR1 as MDHEN and CDR2 as SYDVKM. Germline trimming cut 1 base from V and 5 bases from J; bases unmatched to any gene: 9. The CDR3 extends over 16 amino acids. The chain's CDR3 is CASSLSVPGGYETQYF. The CDR3, as DNA: TGTGCCAGCAGTTTATCGGTTCCAGGGGGCTATGAGACCCAGTACTTC.

The rearrangement links TRBV11-2 to TRBJ2-7, with 8 bases that match TRBD1. The CDR3 has 16 residues. V trimming: 5 bases; J trimming: 2 bases; junction bases outside the gene matches: 11. CDR1 is SGHAT and CDR2 is FQNNGV in the germline V gene. The CDR3 DNA follows: TGTGCCAGCAGCCCATTATCCCGGACAGGGACCTACGAGCAGTACTTC. This sequence encodes CASSPLSRTGTYEQYF.

V is TRBV18 and J is TRBJ2-3; D perhaps matches TRBD1 (5 bases). V lost 1 base to trimming and J lost 6 bases, with 11 bases between them. In germline, CDR1 is KGHSH, CDR2 LQKENI. The CDR3 covers 14 residues. The CDR3 loop reads CASSPLGPGDTQYF. The CDR3, as DNA: TGTGCCAGCTCACCACTGGGGCCCGGGGATACGCAGTATTTT.

The chain recombines TRBV5-1 with TRBJ2-3; D is unclear. The CDR3 length is 14 residues. CDR1 and CDR2 from the germline V gene are SGHRS and YFSETQ. With 1 base removed from V and 0 bases from J, the gap between germline ends came to 6 bases. The CDR3 spells CASSLFLSTDTQYF. The CDR3 region has the DNA TGCGCCAGCAGCTTGTTCCTCAGCACAGATACGCAGTATTTT. The whole variable domain, remainder taken from reference TRBV5-1 and TRBJ2-3, is KAGVTQTPRYLIKTRGQQVTLSCSPISGHRSVSWYQQTPGQGLQFLFEYFSETQRNKGNFPGRFSGRQFSNSRSEMNVSTLELGDSALYLCASSLFLSTDTQYFGPGTRLTVL.

The V gene is TRBV6-1, the J gene TRBJ1-5; D ambiguous. V shed 3 bases and J shed 3 bases, with 15 bases lying between them. Germline assignment: CDR1 MNHNS and CDR2 SASEGT. CDR3 length equals 16 residues. Here the CDR3 DNA reads TGTGCCAGCAGTGACCCTGGGCAGGCCTCCAATCAGCCCCAGCATTTT. Translating it yields CASSDPGQASNQPQHF.

The chain carries TRBV4-1 and TRBJ2-2; D may be TRBD1 (5 bases). CDR1 and CDR2 (germline): MGHRA, YSYEKL. With 2 bases removed from V and 4 bases from J, the gap between germline ends came to 14 bases. The CDR3 contains 16 residues. The chain's CDR3 is CASSQLKGQGTGELFF. CDR3 sequence (DNA): TGCGCCAGCAGCCAACTAAAAGGGCAGGGCACCGGGGAGCTGTTTTTT.

The J gene is TRBJ2-1, the V gene TRBV6-5, with 7 bases that match TRBD1. The CDR3 sequence is 14 residues long. V shed 6 bases, J shed 7 bases, and the junction held 9 bases outside the gene matches. Germline V gene data show CDR1 as MNHEY and CDR2 as SVGAGI. CDR3 region: CASRTVNRGNEQFF. CDR3 bases: TGTGCCAGCAGGACTGTAAACAGGGGTAATGAGCAGTTCTTC.

This clone occurred a few times. V and J are TRBV19 and TRBJ2-4; perhaps TRBD2 as D (6 bases). Deletions cut 3 bases from V and 1 base from J, with 7 bases between. The length of the CDR3 is 14 residues. Germline V gives CDR1 LNHDA, CDR2 SQIVND (reference sequence). The DNA for the CDR3 is TGTGCCAGTAGTATCGGGGGTGCCAAAAACATTCAGTACTTC. Its translation is CASSIGGAKNIQYF.

This chain uses TRBV2 with TRBJ1-1; 10 nucleotides align to TRBD1. The CDR3 is 15 amino acids. J lost 2 bases, V lost 7 bases, and 7 bases had no gene match. From germline, CDR1 is SNHLY and CDR2 FYNNEI. CDR3 DNA sequence: TGTGCCAGCATGGGGAGGACAGGGGGTAACACTGAAGCTTTCTTT. This codes for CASMGRTGGNTEAFF.

The gene calls are TRBV5-1 and TRBJ2-1, with TRBD2 as a possible D gene (5 bases). The CDR3 length is 13 residues. The germline gives CDR1 SGHRS, CDR2 YFSETQ. Trimming cost V 7 bases and J 3 bases, with 11 bases left between them. The CDR3 DNA reads as TGCGCCAGCCACCCCGGGGACTACAATGAGCAGTTCTTC. It codes for CASHPGDYNEQFF.

The rearrangement links TRBV28 to TRBJ1-5; TRBD1 aligns across 8 bases. V lost 2 bases to trimming and J lost 7 bases; unmatched junction nucleotides: 19. Per germline, CDR1 MDHEN and CDR2 SYDVKM. The CDR3 spans 19 residues. CDR3 in DNA: TGTGCCAGCAGTTTAATTTTTCGGACAGGGTTGACTGGGGGGCAGCCCCAGCATTTT. Its translation is CASSLIFRTGLTGGQPQHF. Based on the CDR3 plus reference TRBV28 and TRBJ1-5, the full variable domain is DVKVTQSSRYLVKRTGEKVFLECVQDMDHENMFWYRQDPGLGLRLIYFSYDVKMKEKGDIPEGYSVSREKKERFSLILESASTNQTSMYLCASSLIFRTGLTGGQPQHFGDGTRLSIL.

The chain employs TRBV6-6 and TRBJ1-1; 10 nucleotides match TRBD1. CDR3 length: 14 amino acids. J was trimmed by 6 bases and V by 0 bases; bases with no gene match: 1. CDR1 MNHNY and CDR2 SVGAGI come from the germline V gene (reference sequence). In DNA, the CDR3 is TGTGCCAGCAGTTACTCCGGGACAGGGGCTGAAGCTTTCTTT. Translated, it gives CASSYSGTGAEAFF.

V gene TRBV6-1 combines with J gene TRBJ2-3; 11 positions match TRBD2. Germline trimming cut 6 bases from V and 1 base from J; bases unmatched to any gene: 3. There are 15 residues in the CDR3. The V gene's germline CDR1 is MNHNS and CDR2 SASEGT. The CDR3 reads CASRGTSGRTDTQYF. CDR3 DNA sequence: TGTGCCAGCAGGGGGACTAGCGGTCGCACAGATACGCAGTATTTT.

The rearrangement links TRBV28 to TRBJ2-3, with 10 bases matching TRBD2. Unmatched junction bases numbered 8, after V lost 3 bases and J lost 8 bases. CDR1 MDHEN and CDR2 SYDVKM come from the germline V gene. This CDR3 has 15 amino acids. The CDR3 DNA reads as TGTGCCAGCAGTTTCAAGCGGGGGGGCGAGGGTACGCAGTATTTT. This gives the protein CASSFKRGGEGTQYF.

This chain connects TRBV27 to TRBJ1-2; 7 bases agree with TRBD1. The CDR3 loop spans 16 amino acids. Unmatched junction bases numbered 17, after V lost 5 bases and J lost 8 bases. Germline V gene sequence: CDR1 MNHEY, CDR2 SMNVEV (reference sequence). CDR3 sequence (DNA): TGTGCCAGCAGTGCAGCAGTTTCAGCAGGGGGAAAAGGCTACACCTTC. It is translated as CASSAAVSAGGKGYTF.

This clone was observed once. This chain joins TRBV6-1 and TRBJ1-2; the D gene is possibly TRBD1 (6 bases). The germline V gene has CDR1 MNHNS and CDR2 SASEGT. This CDR3 is built from 14 residues. Trimming took 7 bases from V and 2 from J, leaving 14 bases between them. Here the CDR3 DNA reads TGTGCCAGCACACGGACAGTCCCCAACTATGGCTACACCTTC. Amino acid sequence: CASTRTVPNYGYTF.

The chain links TRBV1 to TRBJ2-1; the table's D call of TRBD2 was not tested on the DNA. TRBV1 is a recognized pseudogene. The CDR3 spans 14 residues. The CDR3 sequence is CTSSPPATTNEQFF. CDR3 sequence (DNA): TGCACCAGCAGCCCCCCTGCGACTACTAATGAGCAGTTCTTC.

This chain joins TRBV9 and TRBJ2-1; D possibly corresponds to TRBD2 (5 bases). V dropped 4 bases and J dropped 7 bases, with 12 bases sitting between them. This CDR3 spans 13 amino acids. CDR1 and CDR2 from the germline V gene are SGDLS and YYNGEE. The CDR3 bases are TGTGCCAGCAGCCTTTTACGGGGAAATGAGCAGTTCTTC. Translated, it gives CASSLLRGNEQFF.

This clone was seen more than once but under ten times. This chain links TRBV7-8 with TRBJ2-3; unclear D gene. The germline gives CDR1 SGHVS, CDR2 FQNEAQ. The CDR3 is 14 amino acids. V lost 3 bases and J lost 2, with 9 bases in between. The CDR3 coding sequence is TGTGCCAGCAGCTTGAAGAGAGTCACAGATACGCAGTATTTT. Its translation: CASSLKRVTDTQYF.

The gene calls are TRBV15 and TRBJ2-5; 7 bases align to TRBD1. CDR1 LNHNV and CDR2 YYDKDF come from the germline V gene (reference sequence). This CDR3 is built from 13 residues. Unmatched junction bases numbered 2, after V lost 4 bases and J lost 3 bases. The CDR3: CATSTGTEETQYF. CDR3 nucleotide sequence: TGTGCCACCAGCACCGGGACAGAAGAGACCCAGTACTTC. The variable domain in full, with the rest retrieved from reference TRBV15 and TRBJ2-5, is DAMVIQNPRYQVTQFGKPVTLSCSQTLNHNVMYWYQQKSSQAPKLLFHYYDKDFNNEADTPDNFQSRRPNTSFCFLDIRSPGLGDTAMYLCATSTGTEETQYFGPGTRLLVL.

V is TRBV11-2 and J is TRBJ2-3; TRBD1 matches at 8 bases. CDR1 is SGHAT, CDR2 FQNNGV, per germline. The trim removed 1 base at V and 5 bases at J, leaving 14 bases unmatched. CDR3 size: 18 residues. In DNA form, the CDR3 reads TGTGCCAGCAGCTTAGGTGTGTTCGGCAGGGGGCGGCAAGATACGCAGTATTTT. Translated: CASSLGVFGRGRQDTQYF.

The gene calls are TRBV6-5 and TRBJ2-1; 7 bases agree with TRBD2. The CDR3 sequence is 15 residues long. Trimming at V came to 5 bases and at J to 2 bases, leaving 6 bases not matched to a gene. The germline gives CDR1 MNHEY, CDR2 SVGAGI. For the CDR3, the DNA is TGTGCCAGCAGTCTCTCGGGGGGAACCTACAATGAGCAGTTCTTC. Translation: CASSLSGGTYNEQFF.

This clone was found a few times. This chain connects TRBV6-4 to TRBJ2-1, with 12 bases matching TRBD2. The germline CDR1 and CDR2 sequences are MRHNA and SNTAGT. Trimming at V came to 6 bases and at J to 5 bases, leaving 5 bases not matched to a gene. The CDR3 contains 15 residues. CDR3 amino acids: CASSPSGGENNEQFF. The CDR3 region has the DNA TGTGCCAGCAGCCCTAGCGGGGGGGAAAACAATGAGCAGTTCTTC.

The chain joins TRBV29-1 to TRBJ2-3; D remains ambiguous. Germline V gene lookup returns CDR1 SQVTM and CDR2 ANQGSEA. Trimming shortened V by 6 bases and J by 0 bases, and 16 bases separated the two germline ends. CDR3 length: 15 residues. CDR3 sequence: CSVRLVSASTDTQYF. CDR3 in DNA: TGCAGCGTAAGACTGGTTTCAGCTAGCACAGATACGCAGTATTTT.

In this sample, this clone turned up a few times. The chain employs TRBV6-1 and TRBJ2-5, with 12 bases identical to TRBD2. The CDR3 has 15 amino acids. The germline gives CDR1 MNHNS, CDR2 SASEGT. V trimming: 4 bases; J trimming: 5 bases; junction bases outside the gene matches: 5. CDR3 loop: CASSAGLAGWETQYF. The DNA for the CDR3 is TGTGCCAGCAGTGCGGGACTAGCGGGTTGGGAGACCCAGTACTTC.

The chain carries TRBV19 and TRBJ2-3, with TRBD2 identical over 8 bases. The CDR3 is made up of 15 amino acids. The V and J ends lost 5 bases and 2 bases, in that order; junction bases with no gene match: 6. CDR1 is LNHDA, CDR2 SQIVND, per germline (reference sequence). CDR3 nucleotide sequence: TGTGCCAGTAGTTTGGGACTAGAAGACACAGATACGCAGTATTTT. Translating gives CASSLGLEDTDTQYF.

The chain joins TRBV5-4 to TRBJ2-1, with TRBD2 identical over 9 bases. The CDR3 is 14 residues long. V lost 3 bases to trimming and J lost 9 bases; unmatched junction nucleotides: 7. The germline V gene encodes CDR1 SGHNT and CDR2 YYREEE (reference sequence). CDR3 amino acids: CASSWDRAGGEQFF. The DNA for the CDR3 is TGTGCCAGCAGCTGGGACAGAGCGGGGGGTGAGCAGTTCTTC.